The next 29 T cell receptor beta chains were all read from a single sample in a study of cytomegalovirus exposure and HLA in healthy donors. Primers included in the PCR were 60 Vbeta and 13 Jbeta primers. The assay was immunoSEQ multiplex PCR, and TCRdb's table has in-frame clones only and misses some. Among about 160,000 clones listed, 80% to 85% were seen once. What was sequenced was PBMCs. All receptors derive from a male donor in good health and CMV-seropositive.

The rearrangement joins TRBV7-9 to TRBJ1-2; weak D call: TRBD1 (5 bases). The CDR3 has 14 amino acids. The V gene's germline CDR1 is SEHNR and CDR2 FQNEAQ (reference sequence). V was cut by 2 bases and J by 7 bases, with 14 bases left in between. This CDR3 reads CASSLKGPKSGYTF. The CDR3 region has the DNA TGTGCCAGCAGCTTAAAGGGGCCGAAGTCTGGCTACACCTTC.

The chain combines TRBV10-1 with TRBJ2-7; 12 nucleotides match TRBD2. Trimming removed 7 bases from V and 2 bases from J; junction bases left unmatched: 6. Germline-derived CDR1 and CDR2 are WNHNN and SYGVQD (reference sequence). This CDR3 is 15 amino acids long. This chain's CDR3 is CASTEGTSGPYEQYF. CDR3 in DNA: TGCGCCAGCACTGAAGGGACTAGCGGGCCCTACGAGCAGTACTTC.

The CDR3 region has the DNA TGTGCCAGCAGCTTAGGGAGCGGGATTGCCTTTTACGAGCAGTACTTC. Translating it yields CASSLGSGIAFYEQYF. The J gene is TRBJ2-7, the V gene TRBV7-2, with TRBD2 identical over 7 bases. There are 16 residues in the CDR3. With 1 base clipped from V and 4 bases from J, the junction kept 10 bases outside the gene matches. Germline assignment: CDR1 SGHTA and CDR2 FQGNSA.

This clone was detected only once. This rearrangement joins TRBV30 to TRBJ1-5; D call uncertain. The germline V gene has CDR1 GTSNPN and CDR2 SVGIG (reference sequence). This CDR3 comprises 14 residues. V shed 0 bases and J shed 2 bases, with 8 bases lying between them. CDR3 sequence (DNA): TGTGCCTGGAGTGTATTGGCGGGCAATCAGCCCCAGCATTTT. Its protein is CAWSVLAGNQPQHF.

The chain recombines TRBV7-2 with TRBJ1-3; 7 nucleotides line up with TRBD1. The germline gives CDR1 SGHTA, CDR2 FQGNSA. The CDR3 is made up of 16 amino acids. V trimming: 5 bases; J trimming: 2 bases; junction bases outside the gene matches: 9. CDR3 amino acids: CASSLLTGHPGNTIYF. Written as DNA, the CDR3 is TGTGCCAGCAGCCTATTGACAGGGCACCCTGGAAACACCATATATTTT.

The genes are TRBV5-1 and TRBJ2-1, with a weak D call TRBD1 (5 bases). The CDR3 is made up of 13 amino acids. V lost 5 bases, J lost 6 bases, and 12 bases lay in between. CDR1 is SGHRS, CDR2 YFSETQ, per germline. CDR3 protein: CASSFRGFNEQFF. Written as DNA, the CDR3 is TGCGCCAGCAGTTTTAGGGGTTTCAATGAGCAGTTCTTC.

The chain carries TRBV25-1 and TRBJ2-1; maybe TRBD2 (5 bases). Trimming stripped 7 bases from V and 7 bases from J, with 17 bases between. This CDR3 has 14 amino acids. Germline CDR1 and CDR2: MGHDK and SYGVNS. CDR3 loop: CASTKPGKGNEQFF. As DNA, the CDR3 is TGTGCCAGCACCAAGCCGGGAAAGGGAAATGAGCAGTTCTTC. The complete variable domain, with remaining parts taken from reference TRBV25-1 and TRBJ2-1, reads EADIYQTPRYLVIGTGKKITLECSQTMGHDKMYWYQQDPGMELHLIHYSYGVNSTEKGDLSSESTVSRIRTEHFPLTLESARPSHTSQYLCASTKPGKGNEQFFGPGTRLTVL.

This clone was observed a handful of times. The same CDR3 is also encoded by other DNA sequences in this sample. The chain combines TRBV2 with TRBJ1-2; TRBD1 matches at 9 bases. The ends lost 6 bases at V and 2 bases at J; junction bases unmatched: 4. The CDR3 spans 14 residues. The germline V gene has CDR1 SNHLY and CDR2 FYNNEI. CDR3 sequence reads: CASSRDRGNYGYTF. CDR3 DNA: TGTGCCAGCAGCCGTGACAGGGGGAACTATGGCTACACCTTC.

This clone occurred a few times. The chain employs TRBV6-5 and TRBJ2-3; no clear D gene. The CDR3 totals 13 residues. Between the trimmed V and J ends, which lost 2 bases and 4 bases, there was a span of 7 bases. Germline V lookup: CDR1 MNHEY, CDR2 SVGAGI. The CDR3 region is CASSYLPADTQYF. CDR3 nucleotide sequence: TGTGCCAGCAGTTACCTACCGGCAGATACGCAGTATTTT.

V and J are TRBV19 and TRBJ2-2; D is uncertain. CDR3 length: 14 amino acids. V was clipped by 1 base and J by 1 base, with 4 bases between them. Germline CDR1 LNHDA, CDR2 SQIVND (reference sequence). In DNA, the CDR3 is TGTGCCAGTAGTATAGCAGGGAACACCGGGGAGCTGTTTTTT. It specifies CASSIAGNTGELFF.

This clone was recorded only once. The chain employs TRBV6-1 and TRBJ1-2, with a possible D match to TRBD1 (6 bases). The CDR3 length is 14 residues. The ends were cut back, 4 bases at V and 5 bases at J, with 14 bases in the middle. Germline loops: CDR1 MNHNS, CDR2 SASEGT. This CDR3 is CASSAAGEGYGYTF. CDR3 nucleotide sequence: TGTGCCAGCAGTGCGGCAGGGGAAGGTTATGGCTACACCTTC.

This rearrangement joins TRBV6-6 to TRBJ2-7, with 10 bases fitting TRBD1. V was pared by 7 bases and J by 6 bases, with 6 bases of the junction left unmatched. In germline, CDR1 is MNHNY, CDR2 SVGAGI (reference sequence). CDR3 length: 13 amino acids. CDR3 nucleotides: TGTGCCAGCATTGACAGGGGGCCCGGCGAGCAGTACTTC. Protein sequence: CASIDRGPGEQYF.

This chain joins TRBV2 and TRBJ1-1, with unresolved D. The germline CDR1 and CDR2 sequences are SNHLY and FYNNEI. With 6 bases removed from V and 5 bases from J, the gap between germline ends came to 10 bases. The CDR3 covers 12 residues. The CDR3 reads CASRNSPTEAFF. DNA of the CDR3: TGTGCCAGCAGGAACAGCCCGACTGAAGCTTTCTTT.

V and J are TRBV30 and TRBJ1-2; 9 bases fit TRBD1. CDR1 GTSNPN and CDR2 SVGIG come from the germline V gene (reference sequence). V dropped 7 bases and J dropped 8; count of bases not matched to a gene: 8. The CDR3 loop spans 12 amino acids. CDR3 residues: CASPDRGEGYTF. In DNA, the CDR3 is TGTGCCTCCCCGGACAGGGGAGAGGGCTACACCTTC.

The rearrangement joins TRBV4-3 to TRBJ2-1; no reliable D call. This CDR3 has 13 amino acids. The V gene lost 1 base and the J gene lost 8 bases, with 9 bases spanning the gap. The germline V gene encodes CDR1 LGHNA and CDR2 YSLEER. The DNA for the CDR3 is TGCGCCAGCAGCCAAGGACTCCTTGATGAGCAGTTCTTC. As protein: CASSQGLLDEQFF.

The J gene is TRBJ1-1, the V gene TRBV2; weak D call: TRBD1 (5 bases). V dropped 2 bases and J dropped 10 bases, with 17 bases sitting between them. The CDR3 length is 14 residues. The V gene's germline CDR1 is SNHLY and CDR2 FYNNEI. CDR3 loop: CASSEIRDRGVAFF. The CDR3 bases are TGTGCCAGCAGTGAAATCAGGGATCGTGGAGTAGCTTTCTTT.

This rearrangement joins TRBV30 to TRBJ1-1, with 7 positions matching TRBD1. The CDR3 has 12 amino acids. The V gene's germline CDR1 is GTSNPN and CDR2 SVGIG (reference sequence). After removal of 2 bases from V and 10 bases from J, the junction contained 7 bases not matched to a gene. The CDR3 protein is CAWSPRQGLAFF. The CDR3 DNA sequence: TGTGCCTGGAGTCCTCGACAGGGACTAGCTTTCTTT.

The rearrangement links TRBV5-1 to TRBJ2-5, with 7 bases matching TRBD1. The J call may be mistaken, given a closer DNA end match to TRBJ2-7. CDR1 and CDR2 (germline): SGHRS, YFSETQ. The CDR3 covers 15 residues. CDR3 nucleotide sequence: TGCGCCAGCAGCCCCAGGGCAGGGGGATCCTACGAGCAGTACTTC. This codes for CASSPRAGGSYEQYF.

The genes are TRBV2 and TRBJ2-2; no firm D call. Germline values: CDR1 SNHLY, CDR2 FYNNEI. Between the trimmed V and J ends, which lost 2 bases and 1 base, there was a span of 8 bases. This CDR3 is 15 amino acids long. The CDR3 DNA follows: TGTGCCAGCAGTGAAAGAGCAGGGAACACCGGGGAGCTGTTTTTT. This encodes CASSERAGNTGELFF. Full variable domain (missing parts from reference TRBV2 and TRBJ2-2): EPEVTQTPSHQVTQMGQEVILRCVPISNHLYFYWYRQILGQKVEFLVSFYNNEISEKSEIFDDQFSVERPDGSNFTLKIRSTKLEDSAMYFCASSERAGNTGELFFGEGSRLTVL.

This chain connects TRBV10-3 to TRBJ1-2, with D perhaps matching TRBD1 (6 bases). Trimming pared 4 bases from V and 8 bases from J, leaving 17 bases between. CDR1 ENHRY and CDR2 SYGVKD come from the germline V gene. CDR3 length: 14 amino acids. The CDR3 spells CAISGQTGVNGYTF. Written as DNA, the CDR3 is TGTGCCATCAGTGGGCAGACAGGAGTTAACGGCTACACCTTC.

CDR3 sequence: CASSPPTGAGNTIYF. The CDR3 DNA reads as TGTGCCAGCAGCCCCCCGACGGGGGCTGGAAACACCATATATTTT. The chain is built from TRBV5-4 and TRBJ1-3, with D perhaps matching TRBD1 (5 bases). The V end was cut by 4 bases, the J end by 2 bases, with 13 bases between. The CDR3 runs 15 residues. The germline V gene has CDR1 SGHNT and CDR2 YYREEE (reference sequence).

This chain joins TRBV11-3 and TRBJ2-1; D gene ambiguous. Germline CDR1 reads SGHNT; CDR2 reads YENEEA. There are 13 residues in the CDR3. V was shortened by 1 base and J by 3 bases, with 4 bases between the two germline ends. The CDR3 sequence is CASSLARYNEQFF. In DNA form, the CDR3 reads TGTGCCAGCAGCTTAGCCCGCTACAATGAGCAGTTCTTC.

For this clone: The junction departs from germline at one end; a sequencing error may be responsible. The genes are TRBV9 and TRBJ2-5; 10 nucleotides line up with TRBD2. The germline V gene encodes CDR1 SGDLS and CDR2 YYNGEE. This CDR3 spans 13 amino acids. CDR3 nucleotide sequence: TGTGCCAGTAGCGGGGGGCAACAAGAGACCCAGTACTTC. Its protein is CASSGGQQETQYF.

The V and J genes are TRBV2 and TRBJ1-5, with 11 bases that match TRBD1. The germline CDR1 and CDR2 sequences are SNHLY and FYNNEI. The ends lost 5 bases at V and 5 bases at J; junction bases unmatched: 2. CDR3 length: 14 residues. CDR3 sequence reads: CASSWTGGDQPQHF. CDR3 DNA sequence: TGTGCCAGCAGTTGGACAGGGGGCGATCAGCCCCAGCATTTT.

The genes are TRBV7-4 and TRBJ2-5; D not resolved. V was pared by 1 base and J by 2 bases, with 5 bases between. Germline assignment: CDR1 SGHVT and CDR2 SQSDAQ. The CDR3 length is 13 residues. In DNA form, the CDR3 reads TGTGCCAGCAGCTTAGATAGACAAGAGACCCAGTACTTC. It encodes CASSLDRQETQYF. The full variable domain, completed using reference TRBV7-4 and TRBJ2-5, is GAGVSQSPRYKVAKRGRDVALRCDSISGHVTLYWYRQTLGQGSEVLTYSQSDAQRDKSGRPSGRFSAERPERSVSTLKIQRTEQGDSAVYLCASSLDRQETQYFGPGTRLLVL.

J is TRBJ1-1 and V is TRBV7-2, with TRBD1 as a possible D gene (5 bases). V shed 1 base and J shed 3 bases, with 15 bases lying between them. Germline V lookup: CDR1 SGHTA, CDR2 FQGNSA. The CDR3 consists of 16 residues. In nucleotides, the CDR3 is TGTGCCAGCAGCTTAGAGGCAGGGCCACTCGACACTGAAGCTTTCTTT. Protein sequence: CASSLEAGPLDTEAFF.

The chain links TRBV7-9 to TRBJ1-2, with D tentatively TRBD1 (6 bases). The CDR3 is 14 residues long. The germline V gene has CDR1 SEHNR and CDR2 FQNEAQ (reference sequence). Trimming cost V 0 bases and J 6 bases, with 11 bases left between them. The CDR3 DNA follows: TGTGCCAGCAGCTTAGCGAATGCAGGGGATGGCTACACCTTC. It yields the protein CASSLANAGDGYTF.

CDR3 nucleotides: TGTGCCAGCAGTTTATCGAAGGGGCCGGTAGGAAACATTCAGTACTTC. It specifies CASSLSKGPVGNIQYF. This rearrangement joins TRBV27 to TRBJ2-4, with D possibly being TRBD1 (5 bases). The CDR3 is 16 residues long. Between the trimmed V and J ends, which lost 0 bases and 6 bases, there was a span of 15 bases. The germline CDR1 and CDR2 sequences are MNHEY and SMNVEV (reference sequence).

The V gene is TRBV19, the J gene TRBJ2-1; D remains unclear. Deletions cut 5 bases from V and 4 bases from J, with 6 bases between. Germline loops: CDR1 LNHDA, CDR2 SQIVND (reference sequence). This CDR3 has 12 residues. This CDR3 is CASSQMYNEQFF. CDR3 DNA: TGTGCCAGTAGTCAGATGTACAATGAGCAGTTCTTC.